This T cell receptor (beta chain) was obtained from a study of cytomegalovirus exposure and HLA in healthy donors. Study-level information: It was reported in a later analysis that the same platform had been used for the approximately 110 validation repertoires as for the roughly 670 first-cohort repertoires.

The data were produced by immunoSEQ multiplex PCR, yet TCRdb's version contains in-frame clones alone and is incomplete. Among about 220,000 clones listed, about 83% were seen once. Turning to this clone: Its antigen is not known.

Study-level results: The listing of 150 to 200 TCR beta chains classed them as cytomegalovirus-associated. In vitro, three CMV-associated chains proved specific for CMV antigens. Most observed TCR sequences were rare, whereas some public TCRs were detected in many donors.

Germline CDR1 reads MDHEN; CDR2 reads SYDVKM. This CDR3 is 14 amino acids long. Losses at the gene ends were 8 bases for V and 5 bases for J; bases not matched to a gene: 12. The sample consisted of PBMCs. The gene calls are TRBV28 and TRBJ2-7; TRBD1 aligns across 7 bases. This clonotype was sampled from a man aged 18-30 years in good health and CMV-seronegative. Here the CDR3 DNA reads TGTGCCAGCGGCATACTACAGGGGACCCACGAGCAGTACTTC. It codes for CASGILQGTHEQYF.